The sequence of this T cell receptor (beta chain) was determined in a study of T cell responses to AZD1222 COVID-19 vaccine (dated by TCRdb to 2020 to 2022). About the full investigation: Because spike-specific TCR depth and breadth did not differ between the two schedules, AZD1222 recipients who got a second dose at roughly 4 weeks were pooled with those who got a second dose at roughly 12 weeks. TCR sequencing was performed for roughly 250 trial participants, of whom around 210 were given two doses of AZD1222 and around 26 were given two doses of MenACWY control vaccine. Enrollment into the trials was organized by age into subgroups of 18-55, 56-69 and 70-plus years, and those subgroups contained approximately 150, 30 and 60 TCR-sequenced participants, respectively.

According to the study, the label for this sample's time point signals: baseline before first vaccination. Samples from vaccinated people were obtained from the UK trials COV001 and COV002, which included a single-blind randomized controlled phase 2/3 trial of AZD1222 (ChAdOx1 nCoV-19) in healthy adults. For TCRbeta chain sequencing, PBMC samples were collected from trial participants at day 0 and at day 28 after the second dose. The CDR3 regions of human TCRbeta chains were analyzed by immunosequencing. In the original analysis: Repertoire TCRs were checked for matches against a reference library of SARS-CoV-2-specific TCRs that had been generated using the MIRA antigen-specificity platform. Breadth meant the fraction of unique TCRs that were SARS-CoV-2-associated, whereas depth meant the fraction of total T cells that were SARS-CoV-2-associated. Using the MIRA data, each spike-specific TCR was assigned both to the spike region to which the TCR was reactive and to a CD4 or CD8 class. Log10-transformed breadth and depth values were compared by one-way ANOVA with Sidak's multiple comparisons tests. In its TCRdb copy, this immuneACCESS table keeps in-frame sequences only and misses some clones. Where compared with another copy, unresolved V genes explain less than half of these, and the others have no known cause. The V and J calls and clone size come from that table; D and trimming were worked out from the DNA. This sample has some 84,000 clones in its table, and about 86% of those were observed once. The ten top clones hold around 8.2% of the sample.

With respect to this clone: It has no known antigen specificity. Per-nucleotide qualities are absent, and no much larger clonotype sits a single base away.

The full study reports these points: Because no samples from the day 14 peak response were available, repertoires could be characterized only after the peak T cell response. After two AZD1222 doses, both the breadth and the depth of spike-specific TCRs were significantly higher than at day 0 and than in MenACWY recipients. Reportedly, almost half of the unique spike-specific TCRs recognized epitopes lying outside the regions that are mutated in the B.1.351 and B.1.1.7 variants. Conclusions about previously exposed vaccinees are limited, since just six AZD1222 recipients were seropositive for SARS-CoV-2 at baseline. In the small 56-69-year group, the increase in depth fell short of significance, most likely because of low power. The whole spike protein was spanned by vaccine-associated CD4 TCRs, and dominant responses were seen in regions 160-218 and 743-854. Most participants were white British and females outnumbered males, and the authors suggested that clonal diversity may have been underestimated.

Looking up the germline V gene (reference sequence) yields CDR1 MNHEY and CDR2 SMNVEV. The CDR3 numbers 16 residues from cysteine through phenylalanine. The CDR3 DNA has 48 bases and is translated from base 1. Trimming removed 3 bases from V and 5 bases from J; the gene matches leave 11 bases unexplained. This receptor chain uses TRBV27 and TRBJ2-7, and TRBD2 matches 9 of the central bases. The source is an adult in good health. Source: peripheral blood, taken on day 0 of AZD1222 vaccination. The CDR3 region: CASSFSPGLAIHEQYF. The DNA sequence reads TGTGCCAGCAGTTTTAGCCCGGGACTAGCTATCCACGAGCAGTACTTC.